Here is one T cell receptor (beta chain) with its context. Its target is not known. A read error is possible here, since a much larger clone lies one base away. This sample is drawn from a study of molecular identifiers for immune sequencing clone quantification. Overall study context: RNA from around 20,000 or 100,000 naive CD8 cells was split five ways in replicates, with four sequenced. Study-level points and caveats: Spiked TCR RNA from one Jurkat cell reportedly showed up when mixed among approximately 990,000 naive cells.

Preparation methods for the bulk TCR libraries were those previously described, with listed TCR primers. A single record per CDR3 protein comes from TCRdb applying MiXCR to the PCR reads. The top ten clones hold 0.7% to 0.95% of a sample with hundreds of thousands of distinct CDR3 sequences, approximately 24% of them seen once. CD8+CD4-CCR7+CD45RA+ cells were sorted as naive CD8 T cells. The TCR comes from a human donor in good health. Some libraries in this study had Jurkat cell RNA spiked in. The sequenced sample was naive CD8+ T cells from blood, with Jurkat cell RNA spiked in. Subset in this sample: FACS-sorted CD8+CD4-CCR7+CD45RA+ naive T cells.

CDR3 sequence reads: CGVDTGTLNYGYTF. The DNA for the CDR3 is TGCGGCGTTGATACCGGGACACTCAACTATGGCTACACCTTC. This chain links TRBV29-1 with TRBJ1-2; a weak D match, TRBD1 (6 bases). The germline V gene encodes CDR1 SQVTM and CDR2 ANQGSEA. The CDR3 has 14 residues.